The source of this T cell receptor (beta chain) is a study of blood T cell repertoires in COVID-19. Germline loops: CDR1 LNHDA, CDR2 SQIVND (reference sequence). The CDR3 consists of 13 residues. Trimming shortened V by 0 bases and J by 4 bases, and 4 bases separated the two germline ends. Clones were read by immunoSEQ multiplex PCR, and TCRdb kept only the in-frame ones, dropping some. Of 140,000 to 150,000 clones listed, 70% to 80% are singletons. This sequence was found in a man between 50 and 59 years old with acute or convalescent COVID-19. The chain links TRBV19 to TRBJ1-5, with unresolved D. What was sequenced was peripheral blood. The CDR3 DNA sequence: TGTGCCAGTAGTATAGATCCGAATCAGCCCCAGCATTTT. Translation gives CASSIDPNQPQHF.